A single sample gave rise to the 26 T cell receptor beta chains below, sequenced in a study of T-cell memory formation after mild COVID-19 (dated by TCRdb to the early 2020s). The library was obtained by 5' RACE. Sequencing instrument: Illumina NovaSeq 6000. The public reads were quality trimmed at Q25 with fastp and then assembled into clones with MiXCR by TCRdb, keeping productive beta chains. For every CDR3 protein sequence, its rows merge into one entry that carries the most common genes and DNA. In this sample the table shows around 250,000 distinct CDR3 sequences, 8% to 10% of which occur a single time. Approximately 20% of the sample goes to the ten largest clones. The sample taken for sequencing was PBMCs or a T cell subset sorted from them (not recorded which). Receptor source: a young man who had mild COVID-19 (a few samples of this study predate the infection). The sample titles of this study are shuffled in the database, so cell type and time point are left out; the donor was told from shared clones.

The table lists this clonotype with a few counts. The chain is built from TRBV7-9 and TRBJ1-1; perhaps TRBD1 as D (6 bases). Germline loops: CDR1 SEHNR, CDR2 FQNEAQ (reference sequence). Trimming cost V 2 bases and J 14 bases, with 15 bases left between them. The CDR3 has 12 residues. The CDR3 coding sequence is TGTGCCAGCAGCTTAAGGGGGGCAGAGCTATTCTTT. It translates to CASSLRGAELFF.

A few counts support this clonotype. This chain links TRBV2 with TRBJ1-4, with D possibly matching TRBD1 (6 bases). Per germline, CDR1 SNHLY and CDR2 FYNNEI. Trimming took 8 bases from V and 3 from J, leaving 10 bases between them. CDR3 length: 13 amino acids. The CDR3 nucleotides are TGTGCCAGCTCGGGACAAGCTAATGAAAAACTGTTTTTT. Translated: CASSGQANEKLFF. The full variable domain, its missing parts supplied by reference TRBV2 and TRBJ1-4, is EPEVTQTPSHQVTQMGQEVILRCVPISNHLYFYWYRQILGQKVEFLVSFYNNEISEKSEIFDDQFSVERPDGSNFTLKIRSTKLEDSAMYFCASSGQANEKLFFGSGTQLSVL.

V gene TRBV10-3 combines with J gene TRBJ2-7; D remains ambiguous. The ends were cut back, 2 bases at V and 5 bases at J, with 10 bases in the middle. This CDR3 is built from 13 residues. Germline values: CDR1 ENHRY, CDR2 SYGVKD. CDR3 sequence reads: CAISETGNHEQYV. Written as DNA, the CDR3 is TGTGCCATCAGTGAGACTGGGAACCACGAGCAGTACGTC.

The chain employs TRBV5-1 and TRBJ1-6, with D unclear. CDR1 is SGHRS and CDR2 is YFSETQ in the germline V gene. The V and J ends lost 0 bases and 3 bases respectively, with 13 bases between them. The CDR3 has 17 residues. The CDR3 sequence is CASSLEPGNSYNSPLHF. The CDR3 bases are TGCGCCAGCAGCTTGGAACCCGGGAACAGCTATAATTCACCCCTCCACTTT.

The sample holds many counts of this clonotype. The chain links TRBV6-5 to TRBJ2-3; 14 nucleotides align to TRBD2. Germline-derived CDR1 and CDR2 are MNHEY and SVGAGI. The CDR3 consists of 19 residues. V lost 5 bases and J lost 0; bases outside the gene matches: 10. CDR3: CASSPPGLAGARSTDTQYF. The CDR3 nucleotides read TGTGCCAGCAGTCCACCGGGACTAGCGGGGGCTAGGAGCACAGATACGCAGTATTTT.

The gene calls are TRBV7-2 and TRBJ1-2; tentatively, D is TRBD1 (6 bases). V was trimmed by 5 bases and J by 4 bases, leaving 11 bases between them. Germline CDR1 SGHTA, CDR2 FQGNSA. The length of the CDR3 is 13 residues. CDR3 protein: CASSPDRTYGYTF. The CDR3 nucleotides read TGTGCCAGCAGCCCGGACAGAACCTATGGCTACACCTTC.

This sequence joins TRBV7-2 and TRBJ2-3, with D possibly matching TRBD1 (5 bases). This CDR3 has 17 amino acids. Trimming took off 5 bases at V and 4 bases at J, with 22 bases between the two ends. Germline CDR1 is SGHTA and CDR2 is FQGNSA. DNA of the CDR3: TGTGCCAGCAGCAAAACAGGTGGCTGGGGAAACCCAGATACGCAGTATTTT. Amino acids: CASSKTGGWGNPDTQYF.

This clonotype was detected a few times. This sequence joins TRBV28 and TRBJ1-5, with 7 bases matching TRBD1. CDR3 length: 15 residues. CDR1 is MDHEN and CDR2 is SYDVKM in the germline V gene. Trimming at V came to 3 bases and at J to 2 bases, leaving 4 bases not matched to a gene. The CDR3 DNA is TGTGCCAGCAGTTTGACAGGGTTGGGCAATCAGCCCCAGCATTTT. This encodes CASSLTGLGNQPQHF. The full variable domain, in which reference TRBV28 and TRBJ1-5 provide the parts outside the CDR3, is DVKVTQSSRYLVKRTGEKVFLECVQDMDHENMFWYRQDPGLGLRLIYFSYDVKMKEKGDIPEGYSVSREKKERFSLILESASTNQTSMYLCASSLTGLGNQPQHFGDGTRLSIL.

This clonotype has ten or more counts. This chain connects TRBV7-3 to TRBJ2-2; no clear D. Trimming removed 5 bases from V and 4 bases from J, with 11 bases in between. The CDR3 extends over 14 amino acids. Germline lookup yields CDR1 SGHTA and CDR2 FQGTGA. In nucleotides, the CDR3 is TGTGCCAGCAGCAAACGCCCGGCCACCGGGGAGCTGTTTTTT. This encodes CASSKRPATGELFF.

This chain links TRBV3-1 with TRBJ2-1, with 10 bases identical to TRBD2. Germline trimming cut 4 bases from V and 7 bases from J; bases unmatched to any gene: 4. The CDR3 extends over 14 amino acids. Germline V lookup: CDR1 LGHDT, CDR2 YNNKEL (reference sequence). The CDR3 DNA reads TGTGCCAGCAGCCCTACTAGCGGGGAAAATGAGCAGTTCTTC. This encodes CASSPTSGENEQFF.

Only a few counts were recorded for this clonotype. The chain combines TRBV4-3 with TRBJ2-5; TRBD1 matches 7 bases. V lost 3 bases, J lost 5 bases, and 9 bases stayed unmatched. Germline CDR1 and CDR2: LGHNA and YSLEER. The CDR3 runs to 15 residues. The CDR3 region is CASSQERGRGETQYF. The DNA of the CDR3 is TGCGCCAGCAGCCAGGAAAGGGGGCGCGGGGAGACCCAGTACTTC.

This clonotype was seen a handful of times. The rearrangement joins TRBV5-6 to TRBJ2-5; no definite D call. The CDR3 loop spans 13 amino acids. Trimming cost V 1 base and J 2 bases, with 6 bases left between them. Germline values: CDR1 SGHDT, CDR2 YYEEEE. The CDR3 is CASSLYWQETQYF. The CDR3 DNA sequence: TGTGCCAGCAGCTTGTACTGGCAAGAGACCCAGTACTTC.

This sequence joins TRBV5-1 and TRBJ2-5; D is perhaps TRBD1 or TRBD2 (5 bases each). Germline assignment: CDR1 SGHRS and CDR2 YFSETQ. The CDR3 contains 15 residues. Deletions cut 1 base from V and 3 bases from J, with 13 bases between. CDR3 nucleotides: TGCGCCAGCAGCTTGACCGGGACGTACGAAGAGACCCAGTACTTC. Its translation: CASSLTGTYEETQYF.

The chain uses TRBV7-2 and TRBJ2-5, with 7 bases that match TRBD2. Germline V gives CDR1 SGHTA, CDR2 FQGNSA. V gave up 4 bases and J gave up 2 bases; unmatched junction bases: 4. The CDR3 sequence is 14 residues long. The CDR3 DNA sequence: TGTGCCAGCAGCTCTAGCGGTTCACAAGAGACCCAGTACTTC. It specifies CASSSSGSQETQYF.

This clonotype was observed a few times. The gene calls are TRBV6-5 and TRBJ1-3, with unresolved D. Germline CDR1 is MNHEY and CDR2 is SVGAGI. This CDR3 spans 13 amino acids. The V gene lost 4 bases and the J gene lost 8 bases, with 12 bases spanning the gap. The CDR3 DNA follows: TGTGCCAGCAGTTTTAGGAGCGGTGACACCATATATTTT. Translating gives CASSFRSGDTIYF.

V gene TRBV7-8 combines with J gene TRBJ2-7; D may be TRBD2 (5 bases). The length of the CDR3 is 16 residues. CDR1 is SGHVS, CDR2 FQNEAQ, per germline. V was shortened by 5 bases and J by 2 bases, with 19 bases between the two germline ends. The CDR3 DNA reads TGTGCCAGCAGCCCCGAGAATAGAGGGTATACCTACGAGCAGTACTTC. Translated: CASSPENRGYTYEQYF.

This clonotype was observed once. This sequence joins TRBV7-3 and TRBJ2-3; 9 bases agree with TRBD1. Trimming cost V 3 bases and J 10 bases; bases outside gene matches: 2. The CDR3 has 12 residues. CDR1 and CDR2 (germline): SGHTA, FQGTGA. The chain's CDR3 is CASSFGQGSQYF. CDR3 in DNA: TGTGCCAGCAGCTTCGGACAGGGGTCGCAGTATTTT.

This clonotype has at least ten counts. J is TRBJ1-5 and V is TRBV5-5; TRBD1 matches at 11 bases. The CDR3 is made up of 15 amino acids. After removal of 5 bases from V and 7 bases from J, the junction contained 8 bases not matched to a gene. Looked up from germline, CDR1 is SGHKS and CDR2 is YYEKEE (reference sequence). The CDR3 nucleotides read TGTGCCAGCAGGTCGGACAGGGGGCCGGGGCAGCCCCAGCATTTT. It yields the protein CASRSDRGPGQPQHF.

This clonotype was seen ten or more times. The chain joins TRBV14 to TRBJ2-1; no definite D call. Per germline, CDR1 SGHDN and CDR2 FVKESK. This CDR3 is 14 amino acids long. V lost 0 bases, J lost 7 bases, and 10 bases lay in between. CDR3 coding DNA: TGTGCCAGCAGCCAAGATATCTGGGAAAATGAGCAGTTCTTC. Its translation: CASSQDIWENEQFF.

This clonotype appeared a few times. The J gene is TRBJ2-7, the V gene TRBV5-6; D is possibly TRBD1 (5 bases). CDR1 SGHDT and CDR2 YYEEEE come from the germline V gene. Trimming shortened V by 3 bases and J by 5 bases, and 12 bases separated the two germline ends. The CDR3 is made up of 13 amino acids. CDR3 nucleotides: TGTGCCAGCAGCTCTACTTGGGGCGACGAGCAGTACGTC. It encodes CASSSTWGDEQYV.

A few counts support this clonotype. V usage is TRBV12-3 or TRBV12-4 and J usage is TRBJ1-1; no reliable D call. The CDR3 loop spans 13 amino acids. V lost 5 bases, J lost 1 base, and 8 bases lay in between. In nucleotides, the CDR3 is TGTGCCAGCAGTGCACAGCAGAACACTGAAGCTTTCTTT. It codes for CASSAQQNTEAFF.

This clonotype was recorded a few times. J is TRBJ2-1 and V is TRBV5-1, with TRBD1 identical over 12 bases. J lost 7 bases, V lost 3 bases, and 8 bases had no gene match. Germline V gene sequence: CDR1 SGHRS, CDR2 YFSETQ. The CDR3 spans 16 residues. The DNA for the CDR3 is TGCGCCAGCAGCTGGCCCCGGGACAGGGGGCGGAATGAGCAGTTCTTC. Its translation is CASSWPRDRGRNEQFF.

This clonotype was counted a few times. The chain has TRBV20-1 and TRBJ1-2; 7 bases line up with TRBD1. The V segment lost 4 bases and the J segment 4 bases; nucleotides outside the gene matches: 6. The germline CDR1 and CDR2 sequences are DFQATT and SNEGSKA (reference sequence). The CDR3 consists of 13 residues. The chain's CDR3 is CSANRAGGYGYTF. CDR3 in DNA: TGCAGTGCTAACCGGGCAGGGGGCTATGGCTACACCTTC.

This clonotype appeared a few times. The chain employs TRBV5-1 and TRBJ2-7, with D possibly TRBD2 on 7 matching bases. V lost 0 bases and J 5 bases, leaving 12 bases between the germline ends. CDR1 is SGHRS and CDR2 is YFSETQ in the germline V gene. CDR3 size: 14 residues. CDR3 amino acids: CASSLAAGAHEQYV. The CDR3 coding sequence is TGCGCCAGCAGCTTGGCGGCGGGGGCGCACGAGCAGTACGTC.

This chain uses TRBV7-9 with TRBJ1-6; D is unclear. Trimming took off 3 bases at V and 9 bases at J, with 12 bases between the two ends. The CDR3 loop spans 14 amino acids. Germline-derived CDR1 and CDR2 are SEHNR and FQNEAQ (reference sequence). The CDR3 here is CASSFEGSSSPLHF. In DNA form, the CDR3 reads TGTGCCAGCAGCTTTGAGGGTTCCAGTTCACCCCTCCACTTT.

The chain joins TRBV25-1 to TRBJ2-2; 7 bases fit TRBD1. Germline lookup yields CDR1 MGHDK and CDR2 SYGVNS. The CDR3 sequence is 16 residues long. The ends lost 1 base at V and 2 bases at J; junction bases unmatched: 4. The CDR3: CASSEFGTANTGELFF. In DNA, the CDR3 is TGTGCCAGCAGTGAATTCGGGACAGCTAACACCGGGGAGCTGTTTTTT.